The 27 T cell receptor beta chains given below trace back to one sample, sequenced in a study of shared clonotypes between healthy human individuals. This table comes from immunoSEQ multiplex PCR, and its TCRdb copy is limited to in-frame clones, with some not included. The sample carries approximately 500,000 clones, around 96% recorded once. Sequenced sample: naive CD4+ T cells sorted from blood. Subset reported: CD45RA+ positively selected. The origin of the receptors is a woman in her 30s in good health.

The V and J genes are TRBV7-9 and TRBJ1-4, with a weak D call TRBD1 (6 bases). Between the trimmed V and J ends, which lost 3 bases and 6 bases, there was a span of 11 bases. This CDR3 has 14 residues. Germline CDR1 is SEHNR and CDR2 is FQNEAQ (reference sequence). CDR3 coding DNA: TGTGCCAGCAGCTTTACACAGGGCTATGAAAAACTGTTTTTT. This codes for CASSFTQGYEKLFF.

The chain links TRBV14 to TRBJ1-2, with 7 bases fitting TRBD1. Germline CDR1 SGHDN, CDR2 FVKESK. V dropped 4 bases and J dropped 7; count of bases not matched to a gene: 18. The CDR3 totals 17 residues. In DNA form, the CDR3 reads TGTGCCAGCAGCCTTACAGGGGATGGAAATAGTTGGTCTGGCTACACCTTC. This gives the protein CASSLTGDGNSWSGYTF. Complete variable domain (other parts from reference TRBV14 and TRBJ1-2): EAGVTQFPSHSVIEKGQTVTLRCDPISGHDNLYWYRRVMGKEIKFLLHFVKESKQDESGMPNNRFLAERTGGTYSTLKVQPAELEDSGVYFCASSLTGDGNSWSGYTFGSGTRLTVV.

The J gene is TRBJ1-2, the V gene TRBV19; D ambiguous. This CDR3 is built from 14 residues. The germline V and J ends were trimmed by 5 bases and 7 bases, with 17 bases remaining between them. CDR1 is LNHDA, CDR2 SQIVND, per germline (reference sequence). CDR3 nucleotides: TGTGCCAGTAGTCCAATCAACCGCTGGGGTGGCTACACCTTC. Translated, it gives CASSPINRWGGYTF.

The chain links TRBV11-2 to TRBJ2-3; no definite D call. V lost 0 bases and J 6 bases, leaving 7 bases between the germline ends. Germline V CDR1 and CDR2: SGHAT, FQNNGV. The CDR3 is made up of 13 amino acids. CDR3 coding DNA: TGTGCCAGCAGCTTAGATCAAGGGGATACGCAGTATTTT. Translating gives CASSLDQGDTQYF.

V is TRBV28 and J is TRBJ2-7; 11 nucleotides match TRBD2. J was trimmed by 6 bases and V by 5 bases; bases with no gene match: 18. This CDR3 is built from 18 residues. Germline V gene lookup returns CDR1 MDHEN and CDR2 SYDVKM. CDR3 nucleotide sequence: TGTGCCAGCAGTCCGCCTATCCGGCTAGCGGGAGGTAGTAGCGAGCAGTACTTC. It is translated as CASSPPIRLAGGSSEQYF.

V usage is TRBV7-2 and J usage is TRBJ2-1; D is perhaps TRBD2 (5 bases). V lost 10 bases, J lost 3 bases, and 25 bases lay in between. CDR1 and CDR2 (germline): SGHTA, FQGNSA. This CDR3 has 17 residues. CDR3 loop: CATFPISVNPFYNEQFF. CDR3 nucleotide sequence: TGTGCCACCTTCCCGATTAGCGTCAACCCCTTCTACAATGAGCAGTTCTTC.

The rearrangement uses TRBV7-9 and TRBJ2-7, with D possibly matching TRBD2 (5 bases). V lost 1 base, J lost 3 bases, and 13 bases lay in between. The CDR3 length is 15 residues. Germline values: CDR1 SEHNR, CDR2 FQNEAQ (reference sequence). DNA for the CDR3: TGTGCCAGCAGCTTAGTGTCTAGCACCAACTACGAGCAGTACTTC. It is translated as CASSLVSSTNYEQYF.

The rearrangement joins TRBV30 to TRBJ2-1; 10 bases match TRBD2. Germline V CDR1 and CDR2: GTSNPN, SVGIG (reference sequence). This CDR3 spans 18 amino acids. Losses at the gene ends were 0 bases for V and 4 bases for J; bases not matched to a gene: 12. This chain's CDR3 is CAWSVIAGGKRGYNEQFF. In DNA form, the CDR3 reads TGTGCCTGGAGTGTAATAGCGGGGGGAAAGAGGGGATACAATGAGCAGTTCTTC.

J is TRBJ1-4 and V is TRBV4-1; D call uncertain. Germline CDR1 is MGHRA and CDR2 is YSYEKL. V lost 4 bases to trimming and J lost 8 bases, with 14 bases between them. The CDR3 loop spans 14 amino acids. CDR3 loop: CASSLAAGGEKLFF. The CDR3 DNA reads TGCGCCAGCAGCCTAGCGGCAGGAGGAGAAAAACTGTTTTTT.

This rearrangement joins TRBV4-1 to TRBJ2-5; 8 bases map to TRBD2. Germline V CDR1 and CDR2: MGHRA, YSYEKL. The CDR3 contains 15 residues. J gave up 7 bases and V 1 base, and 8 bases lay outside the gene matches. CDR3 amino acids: CASSQGTSGIGTQYF. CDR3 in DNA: TGCGCCAGCAGCCAAGGTACTAGCGGTATAGGGACCCAGTACTTC.

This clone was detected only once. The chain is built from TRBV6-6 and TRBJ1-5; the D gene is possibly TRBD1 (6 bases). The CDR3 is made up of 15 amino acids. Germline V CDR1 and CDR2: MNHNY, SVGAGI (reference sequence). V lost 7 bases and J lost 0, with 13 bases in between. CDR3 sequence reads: CASTKQGYSNQPQHF. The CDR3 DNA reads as TGTGCCAGCACTAAACAGGGTTATAGCAATCAGCCCCAGCATTTT.

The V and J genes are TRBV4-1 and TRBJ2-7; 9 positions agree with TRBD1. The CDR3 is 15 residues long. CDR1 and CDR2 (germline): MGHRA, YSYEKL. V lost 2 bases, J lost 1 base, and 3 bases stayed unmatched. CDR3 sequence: CASSQPTGGSYEQYF. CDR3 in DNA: TGCGCCAGCAGCCAACCGACAGGGGGTTCCTACGAGCAGTACTTC.

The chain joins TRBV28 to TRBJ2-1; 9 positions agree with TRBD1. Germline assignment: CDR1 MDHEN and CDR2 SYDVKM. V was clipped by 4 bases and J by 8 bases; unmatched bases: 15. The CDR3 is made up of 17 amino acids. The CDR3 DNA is TGTGCCAGCAGTTGGACTCCTCCGGGACAGGGTATACATGAGCAGTTCTTC. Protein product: CASSWTPPGQGIHEQFF.

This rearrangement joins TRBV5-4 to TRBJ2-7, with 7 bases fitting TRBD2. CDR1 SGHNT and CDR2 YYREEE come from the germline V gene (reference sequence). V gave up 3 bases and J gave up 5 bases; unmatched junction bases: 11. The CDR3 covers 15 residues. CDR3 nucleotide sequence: TGTGCCAGCAGCTCCATTAGCGGGCTGGGCAACGAGCAGTACTTC. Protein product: CASSSISGLGNEQYF.

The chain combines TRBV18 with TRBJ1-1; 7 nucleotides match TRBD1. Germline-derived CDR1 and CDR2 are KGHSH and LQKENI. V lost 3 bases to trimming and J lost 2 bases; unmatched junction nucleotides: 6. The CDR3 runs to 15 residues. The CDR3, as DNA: TGTGCCAGCTCACCTGTATCAGGGGGAAACACTGAAGCTTTCTTT. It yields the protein CASSPVSGGNTEAFF.

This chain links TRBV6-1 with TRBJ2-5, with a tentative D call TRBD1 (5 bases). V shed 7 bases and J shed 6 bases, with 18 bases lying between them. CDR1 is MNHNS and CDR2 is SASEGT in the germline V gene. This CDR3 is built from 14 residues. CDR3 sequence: CASNFSGMRKTQYF. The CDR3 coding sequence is TGTGCCAGCAACTTCTCAGGGATGAGGAAGACCCAGTACTTC.

DNA of the CDR3: TGTGCCAGCAGCGTCGGGACTAGCGGGAGACAGGAGACCCAGTACTTC. It encodes CASSVGTSGRQETQYF. The chain combines TRBV9 with TRBJ2-5; 14 nucleotides match TRBD2. J gave up 5 bases and V 2 bases, and 5 bases lay outside the gene matches. Germline V gene data show CDR1 as SGDLS and CDR2 as YYNGEE. This CDR3 has 16 residues.

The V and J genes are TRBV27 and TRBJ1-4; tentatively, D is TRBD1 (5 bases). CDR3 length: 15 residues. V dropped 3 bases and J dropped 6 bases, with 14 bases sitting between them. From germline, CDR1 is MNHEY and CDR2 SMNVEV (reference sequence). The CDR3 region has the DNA TGTGCCAGCAGTTTGCGGGGGACGATTTATGAAAAACTGTTTTTT. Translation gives CASSLRGTIYEKLFF.

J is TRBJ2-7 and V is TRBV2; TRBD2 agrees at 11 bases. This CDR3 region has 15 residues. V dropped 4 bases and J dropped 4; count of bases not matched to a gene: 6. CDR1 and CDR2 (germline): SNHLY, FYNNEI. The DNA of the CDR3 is TGTGCCAGCAGTGGACTAGCGGGGAAAATTTACGAGCAGTACTTC. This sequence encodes CASSGLAGKIYEQYF.

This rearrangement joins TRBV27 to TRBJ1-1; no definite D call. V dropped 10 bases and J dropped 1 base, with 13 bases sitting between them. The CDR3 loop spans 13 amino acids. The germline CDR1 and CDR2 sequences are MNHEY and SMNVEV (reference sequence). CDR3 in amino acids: CATWIRENTEAFF. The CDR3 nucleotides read TGTGCCACGTGGATTCGGGAGAACACTGAAGCTTTCTTT.

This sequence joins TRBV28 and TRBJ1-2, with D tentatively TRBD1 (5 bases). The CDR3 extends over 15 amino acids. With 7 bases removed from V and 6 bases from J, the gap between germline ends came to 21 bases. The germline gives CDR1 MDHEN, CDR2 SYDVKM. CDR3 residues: CASKPRDAVAHGYTF. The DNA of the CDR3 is TGTGCCAGCAAACCCCGGGACGCCGTTGCACATGGCTACACCTTC.

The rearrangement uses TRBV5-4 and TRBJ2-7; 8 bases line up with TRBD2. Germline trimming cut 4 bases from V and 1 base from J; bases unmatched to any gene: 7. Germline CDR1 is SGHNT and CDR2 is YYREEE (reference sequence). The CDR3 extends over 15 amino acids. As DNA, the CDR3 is TGTGCCAGCAGCCTAGGGACTAGTAGATCCTACGAGCAGTACTTC. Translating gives CASSLGTSRSYEQYF.

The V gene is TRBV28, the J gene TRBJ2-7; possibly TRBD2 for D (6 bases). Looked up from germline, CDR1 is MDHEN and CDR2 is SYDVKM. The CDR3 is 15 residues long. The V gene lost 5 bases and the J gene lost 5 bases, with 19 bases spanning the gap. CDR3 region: CASSPGERGINEQYF. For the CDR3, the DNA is TGTGCCAGCAGTCCGGGGGAAAGAGGGATCAACGAGCAGTACTTC. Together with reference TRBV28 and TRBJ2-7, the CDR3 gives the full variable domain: DVKVTQSSRYLVKRTGEKVFLECVQDMDHENMFWYRQDPGLGLRLIYFSYDVKMKEKGDIPEGYSVSREKKERFSLILESASTNQTSMYLCASSPGERGINEQYFGPGTRLTVT.

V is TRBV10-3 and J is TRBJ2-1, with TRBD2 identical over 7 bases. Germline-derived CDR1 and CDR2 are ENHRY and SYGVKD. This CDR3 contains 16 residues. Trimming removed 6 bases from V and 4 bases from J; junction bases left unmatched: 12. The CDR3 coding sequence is TGTGCCATCAGCGGGGGTGGGGACTATAGTTACAATGAGCAGTTCTTC. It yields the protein CAISGGGDYSYNEQFF.

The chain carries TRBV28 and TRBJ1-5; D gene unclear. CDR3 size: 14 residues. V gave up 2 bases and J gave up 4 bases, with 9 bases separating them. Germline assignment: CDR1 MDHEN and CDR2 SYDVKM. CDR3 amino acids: CASSLPDRNQPQHF. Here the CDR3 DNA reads TGTGCCAGCAGTTTACCCGACCGGAATCAGCCCCAGCATTTT.

This CDR3 reads CASSPGQMNTGELFF. CDR3 in DNA: TGTGCCAGCAGCCCGGGACAGATGAACACCGGGGAGCTGTTTTTT. V gene TRBV4-2 combines with J gene TRBJ2-2; TRBD1 matches 7 bases. From germline, CDR1 is LGHNA and CDR2 YNFKEQ. CDR3 length: 15 amino acids. J gave up 1 base and V 4 bases, and 3 bases lay outside the gene matches.

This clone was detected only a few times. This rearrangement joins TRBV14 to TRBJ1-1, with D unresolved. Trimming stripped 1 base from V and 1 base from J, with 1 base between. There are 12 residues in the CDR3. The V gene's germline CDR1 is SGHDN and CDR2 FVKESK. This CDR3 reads CASSQGNTEAFF. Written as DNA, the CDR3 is TGTGCCAGCAGCCAAGGGAACACTGAAGCTTTCTTT.